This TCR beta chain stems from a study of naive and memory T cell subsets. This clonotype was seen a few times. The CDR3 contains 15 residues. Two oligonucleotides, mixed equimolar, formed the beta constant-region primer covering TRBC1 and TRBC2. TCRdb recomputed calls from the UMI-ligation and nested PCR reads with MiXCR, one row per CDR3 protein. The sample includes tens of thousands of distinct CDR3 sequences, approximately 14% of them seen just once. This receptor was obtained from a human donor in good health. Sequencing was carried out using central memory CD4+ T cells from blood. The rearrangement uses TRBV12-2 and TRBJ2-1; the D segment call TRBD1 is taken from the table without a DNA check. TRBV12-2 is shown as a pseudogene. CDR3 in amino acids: CASRGTGGVDNERFF. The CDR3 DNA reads TGTGCAAGTCGAGGGACAGGGGGCGTCGACAATGAGCGGTTCTTC.